Following are 25 T cell receptor beta chains from one sample sequenced in a study of cytomegalovirus exposure and HLA in healthy donors. Amplification used 60 Vbeta primers and 13 Jbeta primers. TCRdb's table, derived via immunoSEQ multiplex PCR, lists solely in-frame clones and lacks some. The data show about 94,000 clones, about three fifths seen once. The sequenced sample consisted of PBMCs. These receptors were taken from a man aged 30 to 39 in good health and CMV-seronegative.

This chain links TRBV27 with TRBJ2-1; 11 bases match TRBD2. The germline gives CDR1 MNHEY, CDR2 SMNVEV (reference sequence). With 6 bases clipped from V and 1 base from J, the junction kept 2 bases outside the gene matches. This CDR3 has 15 residues. The CDR3 coding sequence is TGTGCCAGCAGAAGACTAGCGGGATCCTACAATGAGCAGTTCTTC. Amino acids: CASRRLAGSYNEQFF.

This clone has just one count. The chain is built from TRBV21-1 and TRBJ2-7; the table names TRBD1, a call not compared with the DNA. TRBV21-1 is termed a pseudogene. This CDR3 comprises 17 residues. The CDR3: CASSKERPRDRDYEQYF. The CDR3, as DNA: TGTGCCAGCAGCAAAGAGAGGCCCCGGGACAGGGACTACGAGCAGTACTTC.

This chain links TRBV6-6 with TRBJ2-5; D perhaps matches TRBD2 (5 bases). Germline V gene data show CDR1 as MNHNY and CDR2 as SVGAGI (reference sequence). Trimming cost V 7 bases and J 7 bases, with 13 bases left between them. This CDR3 region has 12 residues. This chain's CDR3 is CASTVDSRTQYF. CDR3 DNA: TGTGCCAGCACGGTGGACTCTCGGACCCAGTACTTC.

This clone turned up a few times. The chain recombines TRBV4-3 with TRBJ1-4; D unresolved. Germline V gene lookup returns CDR1 LGHNA and CDR2 YSLEER. V was pared by 0 bases and J by 0 bases, with 11 bases between. There are 17 residues in the CDR3. CDR3 in DNA: TGCGCCAGCAGCCAAGAGTCCCACTCGACAACTAATGAAAAACTGTTTTTT. Protein sequence: CASSQESHSTTNEKLFF.

The J gene is TRBJ1-1, the V gene TRBV7-9; D perhaps matches TRBD1 (5 bases). This CDR3 contains 14 residues. V was pared by 5 bases and J by 3 bases, with 13 bases between. CDR1 and CDR2 (germline): SEHNR, FQNEAQ (reference sequence). CDR3 coding DNA: TGTGCCAGCAGCCCCTCGGGGGTTTACACTGAAGCTTTCTTT. It translates to CASSPSGVYTEAFF.

The V and J genes are TRBV7-6 and TRBJ2-1, with 11 bases identical to TRBD2. This CDR3 region has 19 residues. V shed 0 bases and J 4 bases; nucleotides not matched to a gene: 11. The V gene's germline CDR1 is SGHVS and CDR2 FNYEAQ. In DNA form, the CDR3 reads TGTGCCAGCAGCTTAGCGAAGAGCCCGGGACTAGCGGTTTACAATGAGCAGTTCTTC. Translating gives CASSLAKSPGLAVYNEQFF.

About this clone itself: The junction departs from the called germline gene at one end, perhaps through a read error. V gene TRBV7-9 combines with J gene TRBJ2-5, with D unresolved. This CDR3 spans 11 amino acids. Germline V gene sequence: CDR1 SEHNR, CDR2 FQNEAQ (reference sequence). The CDR3 is CSSSARETQYF. In DNA, the CDR3 is TGTTCCAGCAGCGCCCGGGAGACCCAGTACTTC.

The chain employs TRBV7-2 and TRBJ2-3; D possibly corresponds to TRBD1 (5 bases). The germline V gene encodes CDR1 SGHTA and CDR2 FQGNSA. CDR3 length: 15 residues. Trimming removed 4 bases from V and 1 base from J, with 12 bases in between. Written as DNA, the CDR3 is TGTGCCAGCAGCTCAACAGGATGGGGCACAGATACGCAGTATTTT. Its translation is CASSSTGWGTDTQYF.

The V gene is TRBV2, the J gene TRBJ2-7; a weak D match, TRBD1 (5 bases). The CDR3 loop spans 14 amino acids. Trimming cost V 7 bases and J 2 bases, with 15 bases left between them. The germline gives CDR1 SNHLY, CDR2 FYNNEI. CDR3 sequence (DNA): TGTGCCAGCAATAATCTTCCAGGGACCTACGAGCAGTACTTC. This encodes CASNNLPGTYEQYF.

The genes are TRBV5-4 and TRBJ1-4, with D unclear. CDR3 length equals 12 residues. Trimming shortened V by 2 bases and J by 8 bases, and 7 bases separated the two germline ends. Per the germline V gene, CDR1 is SGHNT and CDR2 is YYREEE (reference sequence). The CDR3 is CASSFEGEKLFF. DNA for the CDR3: TGTGCCAGCAGCTTCGAGGGCGAAAAACTGTTTTTT.

This rearrangement joins TRBV7-6 to TRBJ2-7, with D possibly TRBD1 on 5 matching bases. CDR1 and CDR2 from the germline V gene are SGHVS and FNYEAQ. The CDR3 spans 16 residues. V was cut by 5 bases and J by 0 bases, with 17 bases left in between. The CDR3 reads CASSPRVQVSSYEQYF. The CDR3 DNA reads TGTGCCAGCAGCCCAAGGGTACAGGTTAGCTCCTACGAGCAGTACTTC.

A single count supports this clone. The chain carries TRBV5-1 and TRBJ1-2; tentatively, D is TRBD1 (5 bases). The CDR3 is 15 amino acids. Trimming pared 4 bases from V and 8 bases from J, leaving 21 bases between. The germline V gene has CDR1 SGHRS and CDR2 YFSETQ. CDR3 in DNA: TGCGCCAGCAGCACGGGACCCGGGACCGGGGGAGGCTACACCTTC. This gives the protein CASSTGPGTGGGYTF.

The CDR3 region has the DNA TGTGCCAGCAGCTCCAGGGGTAACGGTGGTTCACCCCTCCACTTT. Translated: CASSSRGNGGSPLHF. The chain combines TRBV7-2 with TRBJ1-6; D possibly corresponds to TRBD1 (6 bases). The CDR3 is made up of 15 amino acids. Germline CDR1 and CDR2: SGHTA and FQGNSA. Deletions cut 4 bases from V and 9 bases from J, with 16 bases between.

This clone has more than one count but fewer than ten. The chain uses TRBV27 and TRBJ1-6, with D unresolved. The CDR3 spans 18 residues. V lost 0 bases and J lost 0, with 12 bases in between. The germline V gene encodes CDR1 MNHEY and CDR2 SMNVEV (reference sequence). The DNA for the CDR3 is TGTGCCAGCAGTTTATCGTCGCCAGCTAGCTCCTATAATTCACCCCTCCACTTT. Its protein is CASSLSSPASSYNSPLHF.

This clone was counted only a few times. CDR3: CASSKGRGEYGYTF. For the CDR3, the DNA is TGTGCCAGCAGCAAAGGTCGTGGGGAGTATGGCTACACCTTC. The chain couples TRBV21-1 to TRBJ1-2. TRBV21-1 is given as a pseudogene. The length of the CDR3 is 14 residues.

The chain employs TRBV4-1 and TRBJ1-1, with a tentative D call TRBD1 (5 bases). CDR1 MGHRA and CDR2 YSYEKL come from the germline V gene. V dropped 2 bases and J dropped 7 bases, with 8 bases sitting between them. CDR3 size: 12 residues. The CDR3 DNA is TGCGCCAGCAGCCAAATCCAGGGTGAAGCTTTCTTT. This codes for CASSQIQGEAFF.

The chain recombines TRBV2 with TRBJ2-2; no definite D call. Looked up from germline, CDR1 is SNHLY and CDR2 is FYNNEI. Trimming removed 4 bases at V and 1 base at J, with 10 bases between. This CDR3 region has 15 residues. The DNA for the CDR3 is TGTGCCAGCAGTGGTTTTACAGAGAACACCGGGGAGCTGTTTTTT. Protein sequence: CASSGFTENTGELFF.

The V and J genes are TRBV18 and TRBJ2-1, with 10 bases identical to TRBD1. This CDR3 spans 17 amino acids. Germline CDR1 is KGHSH and CDR2 is LQKENI. The V segment lost 2 bases and the J segment 8 bases; nucleotides outside the gene matches: 12. The DNA of the CDR3 is TGTGCCAGCTCACCAAGGTTGGTGGGGACAGGGGCCGATGAGCAGTTCTTC. Translation: CASSPRLVGTGADEQFF.

DNA of the CDR3: TGCGCCAGCAGCTTGGATCTAGCGGGAGGTTGGAGCACAGATACGCAGTATTTT. This translates into CASSLDLAGGWSTDTQYF. The chain combines TRBV5-1 with TRBJ2-3, with 11 bases aligning to TRBD2. Germline V lookup: CDR1 SGHRS, CDR2 YFSETQ. The CDR3 runs 18 residues. The V gene end was trimmed by 0 bases and the J gene end by 0 bases; junction bases not matched to a gene: 6. The variable domain in full, completed from reference TRBV5-1 and TRBJ2-3, reads KAGVTQTPRYLIKTRGQQVTLSCSPISGHRSVSWYQQTPGQGLQFLFEYFSETQRNKGNFPGRFSGRQFSNSRSEMNVSTLELGDSALYLCASSLDLAGGWSTDTQYFGPGTRLTVL.

This clone showed up just a few times. DNA of the CDR3: TGCAGTGCTAGAGATGCGGGTACGCAGTATTTT. The encoded protein is CSARDAGTQYF. This chain connects TRBV20-1 to TRBJ2-3, with D possibly being TRBD2 (5 bases). V lost 0 bases and J 8 bases, leaving 6 bases between the germline ends. Germline V CDR1 and CDR2: DFQATT, SNEGSKA (reference sequence). This CDR3 has 11 amino acids.

V usage is TRBV15 and J usage is TRBJ2-2; D is possibly TRBD1 (6 bases). The V gene's germline CDR1 is LNHNV and CDR2 YYDKDF (reference sequence). This CDR3 region has 15 residues. V was trimmed by 3 bases and J by 2 bases, leaving 10 bases between them. The CDR3 loop is CATSSQGRNTGELFF. For the CDR3, the DNA is TGTGCCACCAGCAGCCAGGGGAGAAACACCGGGGAGCTGTTTTTT. The full variable domain, rest sourced from reference TRBV15 and TRBJ2-2, is DAMVIQNPRYQVTQFGKPVTLSCSQTLNHNVMYWYQQKSSQAPKLLFHYYDKDFNNEADTPDNFQSRRPNTSFCFLDIRSPGLGDTAMYLCATSSQGRNTGELFFGEGSRLTVL.

The count of this clone is one. This chain joins TRBV21-1 and TRBJ1-1. TRBV21-1 counts as a pseudogene. The CDR3 has 18 residues. CDR3 sequence: CASSHIISGGRENTEAFF. For the CDR3, the DNA is TGTGCCAGCAGCCACATCATTAGCGGGGGGCGGGAGAACACTGAAGCTTTCTTT.

J is TRBJ2-7 and V is TRBV6-1; D is possibly TRBD2 (5 bases). Trimming took off 7 bases at V and 7 bases at J, with 14 bases between the two ends. The CDR3 consists of 12 residues. Germline values: CDR1 MNHNS, CDR2 SASEGT. The CDR3 sequence is CASIEGPLEQYF. Here the CDR3 DNA reads TGTGCCAGCATAGAGGGCCCCTTGGAGCAGTACTTC.

The rearrangement joins TRBV11-2 to TRBJ1-4; D is ambiguous. There are 16 residues in the CDR3. Between the trimmed V and J ends, which lost 0 bases and 0 bases, there was a span of 8 bases. The germline V gene encodes CDR1 SGHAT and CDR2 FQNNGV. The CDR3 DNA is TGTGCCAGCAGCTTAGAACGCAGTGCAACTAATGAAAAACTGTTTTTT. Residues: CASSLERSATNEKLFF. The variable domain in full, with the rest retrieved from reference TRBV11-2 and TRBJ1-4, is EAGVAQSPRYKIIEKRQSVAFWCNPISGHATLYWYQQILGQGPKLLIQFQNNGVVDDSQLPKDRFSAERLKGVDSTLKIQPAKLEDSAVYLCASSLERSATNEKLFFGSGTQLSVL.

This clone was seen just once. The V and J genes are TRBV2 and TRBJ2-7; D unclear. V was trimmed by 2 bases and J by 2 bases, leaving 13 bases between them. This CDR3 is 15 amino acids long. Germline assignment: CDR1 SNHLY and CDR2 FYNNEI. Written as DNA, the CDR3 is TGTGCCAGCAGTGAACGGCGGTCCGGAACCTACGAGCAGTACTTC. Its translation: CASSERRSGTYEQYF.